The sequence of this TCR beta chain was determined in a study of cytotoxic CD8 clonotypes in ibrutinib-treated CLL. Profiled with immunoSEQ multiplex PCR; TCRdb holds only in-frame clones, not every one. The data contain some 140,000 clones, around 90% of them singletons. Findings and caveats of the study: Relative to age-matched healthy donors, clonality at baseline was higher, and it tracked circulating CD8+ T-cell counts. Baseline levels were approached again at progression, after clonality had risen at ibrutinib response.

Notes on this clone: Its antigen is currently unknown.

The V end was cut by 2 bases, the J end by 6 bases, with 11 bases between. This CDR3 has 14 amino acids. Germline assignment: CDR1 SNHLY and CDR2 FYNNEI. Sequenced here: PBMCs, sampled after 12 months of ibrutinib treatment. V usage is TRBV2 and J usage is TRBJ1-5; unclear D gene. The sequence derives from a human donor with chronic lymphocytic leukemia. CDR3 nucleotides: TGTGCCAGCAGTGAACTGGAATTGGGTCAGCCCCAGCATTTT. Translated, it gives CASSELELGQPQHF.